The 26 T cell receptor beta chains listed next were all sequenced from one sample in a study of T cells in Graves' hyperthyroidism and ophthalmopathy. Amplification targeted TCR beta CDR3 regions from RNA transcripts. HTBI primers were employed in a first-round RT-PCR of the TCR CDR3. Via MiXCR, TCRdb re-called the multiplex PCR reads, giving one row per CDR3 protein. The sample consists of hundreds of thousands of distinct CDR3 sequences, 11% to 15% of them appearing once. The specimen sequenced was blood. The receptors come from a woman between 18 and 30 years old with Graves' hyperthyroidism.

This clonotype was seen many times. J is TRBJ2-5 and V is TRBV11-2; 9 bases map to TRBD2. This CDR3 contains 16 residues. V trimming: 2 bases; J trimming: 5 bases; junction bases outside the gene matches: 9. CDR1 is SGHAT and CDR2 is FQNNGV in the germline V gene. The CDR3 DNA is TGTGCCAGCAGCTTAAGGCGGGAGGGCCCTCTTGAGACCCAGTACTTC. Translated, it gives CASSLRREGPLETQYF.

The chain has TRBV5-6 and TRBJ1-1, with TRBD1 identical over 8 bases. CDR3 size: 16 residues. V was pared by 0 bases and J by 1 base, with 5 bases of the junction left unmatched. CDR1 and CDR2 from the germline V gene are SGHDT and YYEEEE. The CDR3 nucleotides are TGTGCCAGCAGCTTGGTGGGACAGGCGAGGAACACTGAAGCTTTCTTT. Amino acids: CASSLVGQARNTEAFF.

This clonotype appeared a few times. The chain is built from TRBV7-8 and TRBJ2-7; D uncertain. CDR3 size: 13 residues. Germline CDR1 SGHVS, CDR2 FQNEAQ. V gave up 3 bases and J gave up 6 bases, with 12 bases separating them. The CDR3 region has the DNA TGTGCCAGCAGCTTTGAAAACATTCCCGAGCAGTACTTC. This codes for CASSFENIPEQYF.

There are many counts of this clonotype. Its ends do not fully match the called genes, so a read error is possible. CDR3 coding DNA: TGTGCCAGCAGTCGTGAGGGAGATACGCAGTATTTT. Translating gives CASSREGDTQYF. The J gene is TRBJ2-3, the V gene TRBV5-1; the D gene is possibly TRBD2 (5 bases). The length of the CDR3 is 12 residues. Germline V gene lookup returns CDR1 SGHRS and CDR2 YFSETQ.

This clonotype was observed a few times. This rearrangement joins TRBV4-3 to TRBJ2-5, with D perhaps matching TRBD2 (7 bases). The V end was cut by 1 base, the J end by 4 bases, with 19 bases between. In germline, CDR1 is LGHNA, CDR2 YSLEER. The CDR3 runs to 17 residues. The CDR3 DNA follows: TGCGCCAGCAGCCAAGGAGTCAGCGGGAAAGGGGGAGAGACCCAGTACTTC. This sequence encodes CASSQGVSGKGGETQYF.

This clonotype was recorded at least ten times. The J gene is TRBJ2-1, the V gene TRBV28; no reliable D call. This CDR3 region has 16 residues. V lost 3 bases to trimming and J lost 6 bases, with 18 bases between them. The germline CDR1 and CDR2 sequences are MDHEN and SYDVKM. The DNA for the CDR3 is TGTGCCAGCAGTTTGCGAGTCTCCATCTCTCTCAATGAGCAGTTCTTC. It encodes CASSLRVSISLNEQFF. Complete variable domain (other parts from reference TRBV28 and TRBJ2-1): DVKVTQSSRYLVKRTGEKVFLECVQDMDHENMFWYRQDPGLGLRLIYFSYDVKMKEKGDIPEGYSVSREKKERFSLILESASTNQTSMYLCASSLRVSISLNEQFFGPGTRLTVL.

This clonotype has a handful of counts. V usage is TRBV2 and J usage is TRBJ1-2; the match to TRBD1 covers 7 bases. With V trimmed by 3 bases and J by 2 bases, 3 bases remained unmatched. There are 14 residues in the CDR3. In germline, CDR1 is SNHLY, CDR2 FYNNEI. The CDR3: CASSDSGQNYGYTF. DNA for the CDR3: TGTGCCAGCAGTGACTCGGGACAGAACTATGGCTACACCTTC.

The V call is TRBV18, the J call TRBJ2-7, with TRBD1 matching over 11 bases. The CDR3 totals 15 residues. V shed 4 bases and J 2 bases; nucleotides not matched to a gene: 4. Germline CDR1 and CDR2: KGHSH and LQKENI. The CDR3 region is CASSLGDRGTYEQYF. DNA of the CDR3: TGTGCCAGCTCACTCGGGGACAGGGGGACCTACGAGCAGTACTTC.

The sample holds a few counts of this clonotype. The chain combines TRBV7-2 with TRBJ2-3, with D unresolved. Germline V gene lookup returns CDR1 SGHTA and CDR2 FQGNSA. V gave up 1 base and J gave up 4 bases, with 9 bases separating them. The CDR3 contains 14 residues. The CDR3 DNA reads as TGTGCCAGCAGCTTAGTTAGGTTTGCAGATACGCAGTATTTT. Protein: CASSLVRFADTQYF.

This clonotype was seen many times. The V and J genes are TRBV2 and TRBJ2-3, with TRBD1 matching over 7 bases. Germline assignment: CDR1 SNHLY and CDR2 FYNNEI. The CDR3 has 15 amino acids. After removal of 4 bases from V and 4 bases from J, the junction contained 8 bases not matched to a gene. The CDR3 loop reads CASSVDRLGADTQYF. The CDR3, as DNA: TGTGCCAGCAGTGTGGACAGGTTAGGAGCAGATACGCAGTATTTT. Based on the CDR3 plus reference TRBV2 and TRBJ2-3, the full variable domain is EPEVTQTPSHQVTQMGQEVILRCVPISNHLYFYWYRQILGQKVEFLVSFYNNEISEKSEIFDDQFSVERPDGSNFTLKIRSTKLEDSAMYFCASSVDRLGADTQYFGPGTRLTVL.

This clonotype has a count of ten or more. This chain uses TRBV4-3 with TRBJ2-7; the D call may be TRBD1 or TRBD2 (5 bases each). With 4 bases removed from V and 3 bases from J, the gap between germline ends came to 19 bases. The CDR3 sequence is 16 residues long. CDR1 is LGHNA and CDR2 is YSLEER in the germline V gene. The CDR3 DNA reads as TGCGCCAGCAGCCTCGCAGTGGGGGACCCTGGCTACGAGCAGTACTTC. Its protein product is CASSLAVGDPGYEQYF.

This clonotype has a count of ten or more. The chain has TRBV28 and TRBJ2-3, with 9 bases identical to TRBD1. V lost 3 bases and J lost 6; bases outside the gene matches: 7. This CDR3 is built from 15 residues. The germline CDR1 and CDR2 sequences are MDHEN and SYDVKM. The CDR3 protein is CASSFSQGAWDTQYF. The CDR3 nucleotides read TGTGCCAGCAGTTTCTCACAGGGGGCCTGGGATACGCAGTATTTT.

The chain carries TRBV6-2 or TRBV6-3 and TRBJ1-6, with TRBD1 matching 7 bases. The CDR3 consists of 14 residues. Trimming took 10 bases from V and 5 from J; bases not matched to a gene: 8. CDR1 is MNHEY and CDR2 is SVGEGT in the germline V gene. The CDR3 nucleotides read TGTGCCACCGCATCCGGGACAGATAATTCACCCCTCCACTTT. This translates into CATASGTDNSPLHF.

The chain links TRBV19 to TRBJ1-1, with a tentative D call TRBD1 (5 bases). V shed 0 bases and J shed 1 base, with 15 bases lying between them. The germline V gene has CDR1 LNHDA and CDR2 SQIVND (reference sequence). CDR3 size: 17 residues. The chain's CDR3 is CASSIDRRGRRNTEAFF. The CDR3 DNA sequence: TGTGCCAGTAGTATAGATCGGCGGGGACGGAGGAACACTGAAGCTTTCTTT. The full variable domain, its missing parts supplied by reference TRBV19 and TRBJ1-1, is DGGITQSPKYLFRKEGQNVTLSCEQNLNHDAMYWYRQDPGQGLRLIYYSQIVNDFQKGDIAEGYSVSREKKESFPLTVTSAQKNPTAFYLCASSIDRRGRRNTEAFFGQGTRLTVV.

The chain links TRBV11-2 to TRBJ2-2, with 12 bases aligning to TRBD2. Germline loops: CDR1 SGHAT, CDR2 FQNNGV. Unmatched junction bases numbered 9, after V lost 5 bases and J lost 5 bases. This CDR3 is built from 17 residues. CDR3 coding DNA: TGTGCCAGCAGCGCAAGGACTAGCGGGGCGGGGACCGGGGAGCTGTTTTTT. Translation gives CASSARTSGAGTGELFF.

This clonotype was picked up many times. This chain's CDR3 is CASSETVPEQFF. The DNA of the CDR3 is TGTGCCAGCAGTGAGACTGTACCTGAGCAGTTCTTC. J is TRBJ2-1 and V is TRBV2, with no clear D. This CDR3 has 12 residues. V lost 3 bases to trimming and J lost 9 bases, with 9 bases between them. From germline, CDR1 is SNHLY and CDR2 FYNNEI. Full variable domain (remainder filled in from reference TRBV2 and TRBJ2-1): EPEVTQTPSHQVTQMGQEVILRCVPISNHLYFYWYRQILGQKVEFLVSFYNNEISEKSEIFDDQFSVERPDGSNFTLKIRSTKLEDSAMYFCASSETVPEQFFGPGTRLTVL.

This clonotype showed up just a few times. CDR3: CSAREKGRGTYNEQFF. CDR3 nucleotides: TGCAGTGCTAGAGAGAAGGGCAGGGGCACCTACAATGAGCAGTTCTTC. The chain has TRBV20-1 and TRBJ2-1; D is possibly TRBD1 (6 bases). With 0 bases removed from V and 2 bases from J, the gap between germline ends came to 14 bases. Per germline, CDR1 DFQATT and CDR2 SNEGSKA (reference sequence). The CDR3 sequence is 16 residues long.

This rearrangement joins TRBV12-3 or TRBV12-4 to TRBJ2-2; D is ambiguous. Trimming took 6 bases from V and 4 from J, leaving 9 bases between them. There are 13 residues in the CDR3. CDR3 bases: TGTGCCAGCAGATCCGGCGCCACCGGGGAGCTGTTTTTT. Translating it yields CASRSGATGELFF.

The genes are TRBV6-2 or TRBV6-3 and TRBJ2-3; 12 nucleotides line up with TRBD2. CDR3 length equals 17 residues. The V gene end was trimmed by 2 bases and the J gene end by 4 bases; junction bases not matched to a gene: 7. Germline CDR1 MNHEY, CDR2 SVGEGT. In DNA, the CDR3 is TGTGCCAGCAGTTACACCTCTAGCGGGAGGGACCCAGATACGCAGTATTTT. This codes for CASSYTSSGRDPDTQYF.

This clonotype was counted at least ten times. The chain has TRBV14 and TRBJ2-2; 10 bases fit TRBD2. Per germline, CDR1 SGHDN and CDR2 FVKESK. This CDR3 spans 17 amino acids. With V trimmed by 0 bases and J by 7 bases, 8 bases remained unmatched. The CDR3 is CASSQELGLATVGELFF. DNA of the CDR3: TGTGCCAGCAGCCAAGAACTGGGACTAGCGACGGTCGGGGAGCTGTTTTTT.

Only a few counts were recorded for this clonotype. The V gene is TRBV28, the J gene TRBJ2-7; D possibly corresponds to TRBD2 (6 bases). This CDR3 is built from 15 residues. Trimming pared 6 bases from V and 1 base from J, leaving 16 bases between. Germline CDR1 MDHEN, CDR2 SYDVKM. CDR3: CASSPASGASYEQYF. The CDR3, as DNA: TGTGCCAGCAGCCCCGCTTCGGGAGCGTCCTACGAGCAGTACTTC. The full variable domain, its missing parts supplied by reference TRBV28 and TRBJ2-7, is DVKVTQSSRYLVKRTGEKVFLECVQDMDHENMFWYRQDPGLGLRLIYFSYDVKMKEKGDIPEGYSVSREKKERFSLILESASTNQTSMYLCASSPASGASYEQYFGPGTRLTVT.

Ten or more counts support this clonotype. CDR3 DNA sequence: TGTGCCAGCTCACCGGGACAGGGGGTTCAGCCCCAGCATTTT. This translates into CASSPGQGVQPQHF. The chain carries TRBV18 and TRBJ1-5, with 11 nucleotides matching TRBD1. CDR3 length: 14 residues. Trimming cost V 3 bases and J 6 bases; bases outside gene matches: 1. Germline assignment: CDR1 KGHSH and CDR2 LQKENI.

This clonotype has a handful of counts. The rearrangement joins TRBV2 to TRBJ1-5; no clear D gene. CDR1 SNHLY and CDR2 FYNNEI come from the germline V gene. CDR3 length equals 15 residues. With 7 bases removed from V and 0 bases from J, the gap between germline ends came to 13 bases. The CDR3, as DNA: TGTGCCAGCAAACAATCTCTATATAGCAATCAGCCCCAGCATTTT. Protein product: CASKQSLYSNQPQHF.

This clonotype was picked up many times. The V and J genes are TRBV6-1 and TRBJ2-7, with TRBD1 identical over 8 bases. The CDR3 runs 14 residues. After removal of 6 bases from V and 4 bases from J, the junction contained 8 bases not matched to a gene. Germline assignment: CDR1 MNHNS and CDR2 SASEGT. The CDR3 spells CASRIGQGNYEQYF. The CDR3 nucleotides read TGTGCCAGCAGGATAGGACAGGGAAATTACGAGCAGTACTTC.

The V call is TRBV6-2 or TRBV6-3, the J call TRBJ1-5; a possible D gene is TRBD1 (5 bases). This CDR3 spans 15 amino acids. Trimming took off 6 bases at V and 5 bases at J, with 17 bases between the two ends. CDR1 is MNHEY, CDR2 SVGEGT, per germline. The chain's CDR3 is CASRGVAGVYQPQHF. The CDR3 bases are TGTGCCAGCAGGGGGGTCGCGGGGGTTTATCAGCCCCAGCATTTT.

This clonotype came up a few times. J is TRBJ1-3 and V is TRBV3-1, with D unresolved. This CDR3 is 13 amino acids long. The germline V gene has CDR1 LGHDT and CDR2 YNNKEL (reference sequence). Trimming pared 5 bases from V and 3 bases from J, leaving 8 bases between. CDR3 coding DNA: TGTGCCAGCAGCTACAAGTTTGGAAACACCATATATTTT. Its protein is CASSYKFGNTIYF. Drawing the rest from reference TRBV3-1 and TRBJ1-3, the complete variable domain is DTAVSQTPKYLVTQMGNDKSIKCEQNLGHDTMYWYKQDSKKFLKIMFSYNNKELIINETVPNRFSPKSPDKAHLNLHINSLELGDSAVYFCASSYKFGNTIYFGEGSWLTVV.